Each of the 14 T cell receptor beta chains below was sequenced from the same sample in a study of T cell changes during pregnancy in multiple sclerosis. Some clones are missing from TCRdb's copy, which holds only in-frame ones; the method was immunoSEQ multiplex PCR. The repertoire holds over 70,000 clones, 85% to 95% seen once, with over 3.5% in the top ten. The sequencing used peripheral blood, collected in the first trimester of pregnancy. The source is a female donor with multiple sclerosis, enrolled in a pregnancy study.

The rearrangement joins TRBV4-1 to TRBJ1-5; weak D call: TRBD1 (6 bases). The V gene's germline CDR1 is MGHRA and CDR2 YSYEKL. There are 15 residues in the CDR3. The V end lost 3 bases, the J end lost 0 bases, and 9 bases lay between the germline ends. CDR3 residues: CASSQVQGSNQPQHF. CDR3 in DNA: TGCGCCAGCAGCCAGGTACAGGGTAGCAATCAGCCCCAGCATTTT.

The chain carries TRBV30 and TRBJ1-4, with 9 bases aligning to TRBD1. Unmatched junction bases numbered 10, after V lost 4 bases and J lost 7 bases. Per germline, CDR1 GTSNPN and CDR2 SVGIG (reference sequence). The CDR3 totals 15 residues. The CDR3 DNA reads TGTGCCTGGACCAACAACAGGGGGCAAATTGAAAAACTGTTTTTT. Amino acid sequence: CAWTNNRGQIEKLFF.

V usage is TRBV4-1 and J usage is TRBJ2-4; TRBD1 is a possible D gene (5 bases). The CDR3 has 15 residues. Per germline, CDR1 MGHRA and CDR2 YSYEKL. Trimming took 1 base from V and 6 from J, leaving 13 bases between them. The CDR3 protein is CASSQGPAGINIQYF. CDR3 coding DNA: TGCGCCAGCAGCCAAGGACCGGCAGGGATAAACATTCAGTACTTC.

CDR3 nucleotides: TGTGCCAGCAGTGAAGCGGCAGGAAGCTACGAGCAGTACTTC. This codes for CASSEAAGSYEQYF. This rearrangement joins TRBV2 to TRBJ2-7; D ambiguous. This CDR3 contains 14 residues. Germline V gives CDR1 SNHLY, CDR2 FYNNEI. V was trimmed by 0 bases and J by 3 bases, leaving 9 bases between them.

This rearrangement joins TRBV5-4 to TRBJ2-5, with 11 positions matching TRBD2. V was pared by 1 base and J by 5 bases, with 7 bases of the junction left unmatched. Germline lookup yields CDR1 SGHNT and CDR2 YYREEE (reference sequence). This CDR3 contains 16 residues. DNA for the CDR3: TGTGCCAGCAGCTTGCGTAGCGGGGGGGCCAGGGAGACCCAGTACTTC. Its protein product is CASSLRSGGARETQYF. The full variable domain, its missing parts supplied by reference TRBV5-4 and TRBJ2-5, is ETGVTQSPTHLIKTRGQQVTLRCSSQSGHNTVSWYQQALGQGPQFIFQYYREEENGRGNFPPRFSGLQFPNYSSELNVNALELDDSALYLCASSLRSGGARETQYFGPGTRLLVL.

The chain links TRBV5-4 to TRBJ2-2, with 11 bases matching TRBD1. CDR1 is SGHNT and CDR2 is YYREEE in the germline V gene (reference sequence). Germline trimming cut 0 bases from V and 7 bases from J; bases unmatched to any gene: 5. CDR3 length equals 16 residues. CDR3 protein: CASSLAGTGGIGELFF. Here the CDR3 DNA reads TGTGCCAGCAGCTTGGCCGGGACAGGGGGTATCGGGGAGCTGTTTTTT.

As for this clone: This CDR3 is also generated by other DNA sequences in the sample. J is TRBJ1-2 and V is TRBV7-9; 8 bases align to TRBD1. The CDR3 is made up of 13 amino acids. The ends lost 6 bases at V and 4 bases at J; junction bases unmatched: 4. CDR1 SEHNR and CDR2 FQNEAQ come from the germline V gene (reference sequence). CDR3 DNA: TGTGCCAGCAGTCCCGACAGGGGCTATGGCTACACCTTC. It translates to CASSPDRGYGYTF.

The chain links TRBV5-6 to TRBJ1-2; weak D call: TRBD1 (5 bases). The CDR3 has 12 amino acids. V shed 1 base and J shed 4 bases, with 5 bases lying between them. In germline, CDR1 is SGHDT, CDR2 YYEEEE. CDR3 region: CASSLRGYGYTF. In DNA, the CDR3 is TGTGCCAGCAGCTTGAGGGGCTATGGCTACACCTTC.

The gene calls are TRBV27 and TRBJ1-2, with TRBD1 matching 7 bases. With V trimmed by 4 bases and J by 2 bases, 4 bases remained unmatched. This CDR3 is 14 amino acids long. Germline CDR1 reads MNHEY; CDR2 reads SMNVEV (reference sequence). CDR3 DNA: TGTGCCAGCAGTTCGACAGGGACGAACTATGGCTACACCTTC. Its translation is CASSSTGTNYGYTF.

The chain uses TRBV9 and TRBJ1-1; the D gene is possibly TRBD1 (6 bases). V lost 2 bases and J 1 base, leaving 12 bases between the germline ends. The CDR3 has 15 amino acids. Per the germline V gene, CDR1 is SGDLS and CDR2 is YYNGEE. The CDR3 loop is CASSVQGHANTEAFF. The CDR3 bases are TGTGCCAGCAGCGTCCAGGGGCACGCGAACACTGAAGCTTTCTTT.

The V gene is TRBV5-1, the J gene TRBJ2-7, with D tentatively TRBD2 (5 bases). Germline lookup yields CDR1 SGHRS and CDR2 YFSETQ. The CDR3 totals 15 residues. Trimming removed 0 bases from V and 3 bases from J, with 13 bases in between. Here the CDR3 DNA reads TGCGCCAGCAGCTTGGGGACTTCCAGACGCTACGAGCAGTACTTC. Its protein product is CASSLGTSRRYEQYF.

This chain links TRBV4-1 with TRBJ2-1; D is uncertain. This CDR3 is 12 amino acids long. Germline lookup yields CDR1 MGHRA and CDR2 YSYEKL. Trimming left V 0 bases short and J 7 bases short, with 4 bases between. The CDR3 is CASSQDRNEQFF. The CDR3 nucleotides are TGCGCCAGCAGCCAAGACCGTAATGAGCAGTTCTTC.

Note on this clone: The sample has other DNA sequences that encode this CDR3 too. The rearrangement joins TRBV7-3 to TRBJ2-1, with D possibly matching TRBD2 (6 bases). V lost 1 base and J 2 bases, leaving 6 bases between the germline ends. In germline, CDR1 is SGHTA, CDR2 FQGTGA. This CDR3 is 14 amino acids long. CDR3 loop: CASSLSGAYNEQFF. DNA of the CDR3: TGTGCCAGCAGCTTAAGCGGGGCCTACAATGAGCAGTTCTTC.

The sample holds a few counts of this clone. V usage is TRBV30 and J usage is TRBJ1-4; no clear D. Trimming cost V 5 bases and J 0 bases, with 13 bases left between them. Germline assignment: CDR1 GTSNPN and CDR2 SVGIG (reference sequence). The CDR3 runs 15 residues. CDR3 loop: CAWHDSGATNEKLFF. In DNA form, the CDR3 reads TGTGCCTGGCACGATTCGGGTGCAACTAATGAAAAACTGTTTTTT. Combining the CDR3 with reference TRBV30 and TRBJ1-4 gives the whole variable domain SQTIHQWPATLVQPVGSPLSLECTVEGTSNPNLYWYRQAAGRGLQLLFYSVGIGQISSEVPQNLSASRPQDRQFILSSKKLLLSDSGFYLCAWHDSGATNEKLFFGSGTQLSVL.